This T cell receptor beta chain emerged from a study of T cells in women clearing cervical HPV infection. In the study overall: Case blood drawn at lesion detection; control blood after infection cleared. For cases, blood was sampled a median roughly 150 days after lesion detection, interquartile range about 90 to 230 days.

HPV was found by MY09/MY11 PCR and dot-blot genotyping. Sequencing used immunoSEQ multiplex PCR; TCRdb keeps in-frame clones, though not all of them. In total, the table holds fewer than 35,000 clones. Note on this clone: As yet, its antigen is unknown. The CDR3 end is not reached by the read, which stops 3 residues before it; the germline J gene fills it in. The same CDR3 arises from other DNA sequences in this sample as well.

Study results and limitations: TRBV6-7 abundance was lower in cases than controls (roughly 0.11% versus 0.16%).

Germline CDR1 SGHRS, CDR2 YFSETQ. The junction had 1 base not matched to a gene; V was cut back by 5 bases and J by 3 bases. The CDR3 runs 14 residues. The chain recombines TRBV5-1 with TRBJ2-1; TRBD2 matches 11 bases. This receptor was identified in a woman aged 18 to 75 with a cervical HPV16 infection that either progressed to CIN3+ or cleared (not recorded which). Source material: blood buffy coat. The part of the CDR3 DNA that was read is TGCGCCAGCAGTACTAGCGGGGGCTACAATGAG. This codes for CASSTSGGYNE. The complete CDR3 protein is CASSTSGGYNEQFF.